This note documents a single T cell receptor (beta chain) sequence. The specificity of this receptor is unknown. Base qualities were left out, and no much larger clone turns up one base away. The sample belongs to a study of siplizumab effects on memory and regulatory T cells (dated by TCRdb to the late 2010s). For context, the study as a whole: The effect of the anti-CD2 antibody siplizumab on alloreactive T-cell subsets was examined in allogeneic mixed lymphocyte reactions constructed from human PBMCs.

Library preparation used the immunoSEQ multiplex PCR assay. Some 9.9 x 10^4 TCR templates per sample were assayed by the deep sequencing platform. Genomic DNA extracted from sorted T cells was used for TCRbeta CDR3 sequencing. The paper's data handling went like this. The R programming language was used for clonal analysis of the TCRbeta CDR3 data. Comparing unstimulated samples against CFSE-low samples taken after the reaction was how alloreactive CD4+ and CD8+ clones were defined. Regulatory or non-regulatory origin of alloreactive CD4+ clones was assigned by matching sequences to the sorted unstimulated Treg and non-Treg repertoires. Imported from immuneACCESS, the table was reduced by TCRdb to in-frame sequences with V and J called. These copies leave out some clones; in studies compared against another copy, an unresolved V gene accounts for under half, and the cause of the remainder is not known. V, J and clone size are taken as reported in that table, and D and trimming were inferred from the DNA itself. The sample table lists over 70,000 clones, 75% to 90% of them with a count of one. About 16% of the sample comes from the top ten.

Sorted unstimulated T cells, along with proliferating T cells recovered from mixed lymphocyte reactions, underwent TCRbeta CDR3 sequencing. Fresh whole blood from about 9 HLA-typed healthy donors was used as the source from which PBMCs were isolated. Paper-wide results and their limitations: Whether proliferating Tregs from siplizumab cultures were suppressive was not functionally confirmed. A naive or memory phenotype could not be assigned to roughly 80-97% of proliferating CD4+ or CD8+ clones. Greater diversity appeared to be present in unstimulated naive T cells than in memory T cells, and a substantial contribution to the alloresponse seemed to be made by naive cells. Among mappable alloreactive CD4+ clones, the Treg-derived fraction averaged around 69% with siplizumab versus around 27% in control reactions. The cumulative frequency of alloreactive sequences that could be traced back to unstimulated CD4+ memory T cells was significantly reduced by siplizumab. Sequences below about 10^-5 frequency were poorly captured, so only a minor fraction of alloreactive clones could be mapped to unstimulated subsets.

The sample consisted of CD4+ T cells sorted from blood. The receptor comes from a human donor in good health.

CDR3 protein: CAWVSAAYNEQFF. The DNA is as follows: TGTGCCTGGGTTTCGGCGGCGTACAATGAGCAGTTCTTC. The sequence is built from TRBV30 and TRBJ2-1; no confident D gene assignment can be made. Looking up the germline V gene (reference sequence) yields CDR1 GTSNPN and CDR2 SVGIG. The CDR3 covers 13 residues, taking in both the cysteine and the phenylalanine. The sequence is cut down to CDR3 DNA, 39 bases in frame from base 1. Trimming costs V 5 bases and J 4 bases, and their ends lie 12 bases apart.